The clone carrying this T cell receptor (beta chain) came up a few times. Antigen specificity is unknown. Arm-PCR with iRepertoire HTBI primers amplified the CDR3 regions for these TCR beta libraries. TCRdb processed the multiplex PCR reads anew with MiXCR; each CDR3 protein has one entry. The table shows some 440,000 distinct CDR3 sequences, with less than 25% occurring only once. The data originate from a study of regulatory T cells in long-lasting Graves disease. Study details: The definition of persistent Graves' disease was over 5 years of antithyroid drugs with positive TSH receptor antibodies.

Time point defined: persistent/refractory GD, antithyroid drugs over 5 years with positive TRAb. After RNA was extracted from PBMCs, the TCR library was made from it. CDR1 DFQATT and CDR2 SNEGSKA come from the germline V gene (reference sequence). This CDR3 is built from 13 residues. J was trimmed by 1 base and V by 6 bases; bases with no gene match: 4. General observations from the study: Persistent patients had a count of shared public clonotypes (over 2,500) that exceeded that of new patients (almost 1,000).

The rearrangement uses TRBV20-1 and TRBJ1-1; 8 bases agree with TRBD1. The clonotype originates from a female donor with Graves disease. Source: peripheral blood mononuclear cells (PBMCs), taken when the disease was refractory, from a patient treated with antithyroid drugs. The CDR3: CSATDRENTEAFF. Written as DNA, the CDR3 is TGCAGTGCCACGGACAGGGAGAACACTGAAGCTTTCTTT.